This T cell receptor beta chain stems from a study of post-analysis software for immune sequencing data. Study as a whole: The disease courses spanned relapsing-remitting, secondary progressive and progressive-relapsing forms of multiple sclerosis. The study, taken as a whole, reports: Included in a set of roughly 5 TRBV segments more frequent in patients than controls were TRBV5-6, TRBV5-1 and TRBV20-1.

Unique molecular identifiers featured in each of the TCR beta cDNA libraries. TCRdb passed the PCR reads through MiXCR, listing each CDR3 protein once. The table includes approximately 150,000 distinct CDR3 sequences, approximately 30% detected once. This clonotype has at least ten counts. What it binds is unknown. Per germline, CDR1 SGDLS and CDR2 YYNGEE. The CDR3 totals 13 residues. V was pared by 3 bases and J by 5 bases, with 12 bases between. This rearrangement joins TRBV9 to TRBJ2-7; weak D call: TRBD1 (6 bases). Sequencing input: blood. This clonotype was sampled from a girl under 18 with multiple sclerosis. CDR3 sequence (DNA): TGTGCCAGCAGCGGAGGGGGTTCGGACGAGCAGTACTTC. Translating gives CASSGGGSDEQYF.